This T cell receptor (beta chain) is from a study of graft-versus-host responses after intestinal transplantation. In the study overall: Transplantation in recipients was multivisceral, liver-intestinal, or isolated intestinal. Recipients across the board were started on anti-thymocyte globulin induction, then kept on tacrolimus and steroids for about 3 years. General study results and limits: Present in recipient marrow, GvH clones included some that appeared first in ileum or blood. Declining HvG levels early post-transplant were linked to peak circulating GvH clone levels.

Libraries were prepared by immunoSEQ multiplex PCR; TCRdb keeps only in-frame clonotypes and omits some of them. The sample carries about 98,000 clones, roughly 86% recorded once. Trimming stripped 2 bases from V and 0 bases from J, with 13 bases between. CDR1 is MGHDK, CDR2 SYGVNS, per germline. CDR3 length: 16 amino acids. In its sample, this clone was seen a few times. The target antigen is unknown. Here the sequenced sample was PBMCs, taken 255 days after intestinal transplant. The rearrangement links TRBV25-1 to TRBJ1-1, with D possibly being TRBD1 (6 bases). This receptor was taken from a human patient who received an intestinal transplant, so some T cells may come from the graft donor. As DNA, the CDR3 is TGTGCCAGCAGTGAAACAGGGCTACTGATGAACACTGAAGCTTTCTTT. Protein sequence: CASSETGLLMNTEAFF. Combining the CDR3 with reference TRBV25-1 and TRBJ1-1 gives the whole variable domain EADIYQTPRYLVIGTGKKITLECSQTMGHDKMYWYQQDPGMELHLIHYSYGVNSTEKGDLSSESTVSRIRTEHFPLTLESARPSHTSQYLCASSETGLLMNTEAFFGQGTRLTVV.